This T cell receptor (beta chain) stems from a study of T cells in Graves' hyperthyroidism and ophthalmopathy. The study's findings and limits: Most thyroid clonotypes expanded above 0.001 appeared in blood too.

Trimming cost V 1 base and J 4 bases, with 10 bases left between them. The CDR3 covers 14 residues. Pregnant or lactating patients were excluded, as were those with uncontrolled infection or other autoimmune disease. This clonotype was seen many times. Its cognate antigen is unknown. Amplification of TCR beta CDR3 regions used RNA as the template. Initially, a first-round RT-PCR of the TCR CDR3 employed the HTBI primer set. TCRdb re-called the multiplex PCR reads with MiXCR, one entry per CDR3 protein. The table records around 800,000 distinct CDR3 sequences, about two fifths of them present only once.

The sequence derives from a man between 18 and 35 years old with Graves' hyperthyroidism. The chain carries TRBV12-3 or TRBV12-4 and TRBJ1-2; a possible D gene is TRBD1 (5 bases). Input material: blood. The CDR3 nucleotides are TGTGCCAGCAGTTTAGTTGGGGCGGCCTATGGCTACACCTTC. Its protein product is CASSLVGAAYGYTF.